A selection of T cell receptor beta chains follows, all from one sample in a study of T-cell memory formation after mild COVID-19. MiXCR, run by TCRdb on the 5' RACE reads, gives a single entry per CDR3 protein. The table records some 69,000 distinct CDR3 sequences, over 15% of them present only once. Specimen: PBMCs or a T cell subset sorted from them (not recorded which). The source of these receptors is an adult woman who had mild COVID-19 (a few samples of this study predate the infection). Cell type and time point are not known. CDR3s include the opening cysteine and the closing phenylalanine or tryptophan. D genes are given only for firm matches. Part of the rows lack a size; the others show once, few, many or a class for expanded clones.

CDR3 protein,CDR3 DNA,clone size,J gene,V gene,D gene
CASKLAGGPHEQYF,TGTGCCAGCAAACTAGCGGGAGGGCCCCACGAGCAGTACTTC,-,TRBJ2-7,TRBV14,TRBD2
CASSLEMRAVQFF,TGCGCCAGCAGCTTGGAGATGCGGGCAGTCCAGTTCTTC,-,TRBJ2-1,TRBV5-1,-
CASRQDGPHNEQFF,TGCGCCAGCAGGCAGGACGGACCGCACAATGAGCAGTTCTTC,-,TRBJ2-1,TRBV4-1,-
CASRWGGTYEQYF,TGCGCCAGCAGGTGGGGGGGAACCTACGAGCAGTACTTC,-,TRBJ2-7,TRBV5-1,TRBD2
CATSAQWDRQETQYF,TGTGCCACCAGCGCCCAATGGGACAGACAAGAGACCCAGTACTTC,-,TRBJ2-5,TRBV15,TRBD1
CATPVGASGGNEQFF,TGTGCCACCCCAGTGGGGGCTAGCGGTGGGAATGAGCAGTTCTTC,-,TRBJ2-1,TRBV5-4,-
CASSLGVLEQFF,TGTGCCAGCAGCTTGGGAGTTCTAGAGCAGTTCTTC,-,TRBJ2-1,TRBV5-6,-
CASSGGRDEQYF,TGTGCCAGCTCAGGAGGGAGGGACGAGCAGTACTTC,many,TRBJ2-7,TRBV18,TRBD2
CASSPGSHYEQYF,TGTGCCAGCAGCCCTGGATCCCACTACGAGCAGTACTTC,-,TRBJ2-7,TRBV3-1,-
CASGTGGHETQYF,TGTGCCAGCGGGACAGGGGGCCACGAGACCCAGTACTTC,-,TRBJ2-5,TRBV12-3/TRBV12-4,TRBD1
CASSFPFGREEETQYF,TGTGCCAGCAGTTTCCCCTTCGGAAGGGAAGAAGAGACCCAGTACTTC,-,TRBJ2-5,TRBV12-3/TRBV12-4,-
CASSQDGGGGAETQYF,TGTGCCAGCAGCCAAGATGGGGGCGGTGGGGCGGAGACCCAGTACTTC,many,TRBJ2-5,TRBV3-1,-
CASSWTDSLEQYF,TGTGCCAGCAGCTGGACCGATAGTTTAGAGCAGTACTTC,few,TRBJ2-7,TRBV5-5,-
CASSQVGAGELFF,TGCGCCAGCAGCCAAGTCGGGGCCGGGGAGCTGTTTTTT,few,TRBJ2-2,TRBV4-3,-
CSAREAPPLSRTDTQYF,TGCAGTGCTAGAGAAGCCCCTCCCCTTAGTCGCACAGATACGCAGTATTTT,few,TRBJ2-3,TRBV20-1,-
CASSPSGQGSYNEQFF,TGCGCCAGCAGCCCTTCCGGACAAGGCTCCTACAATGAGCAGTTCTTC,few,TRBJ2-1,TRBV5-1,-
CASSEHAPEFF,TGTGCCAGCAGTGAACATGCCCCGGAGTTCTTC,-,TRBJ2-1,TRBV2,-
CASSPSSGDNEQFF,TGTGCCAGCAGCCCGTCGAGCGGGGACAATGAGCAGTTCTTC,few,TRBJ2-1,TRBV7-2,TRBD2
CASSSGQTDTQYF,TGTGCCAGCAGCTCTGGACAGACAGATACGCAGTATTTT,many,TRBJ2-3,TRBV7-9,-
CASSLPGQGASEQYF,TGTGCCAGCAGTTTGCCGGGACAGGGGGCTTCCGAGCAGTACTTC,-,TRBJ2-7,TRBV27,TRBD1
CASRPRQASNQPQHF,TGTGCCAGCAGGCCCCGACAGGCTAGCAATCAGCCCCAGCATTTT,-,TRBJ1-5,TRBV6-5,-
CASSRPSPVTGQSGELFF,TGTGCCAGCAGCCGACCTTCTCCTGTGACAGGGCAATCCGGGGAGCTGTTTTTT,few,TRBJ2-2,TRBV7-9,TRBD1
CASATVGQGNEQFF,TGCGCCAGCGCGACGGTGGGACAGGGGAATGAGCAGTTCTTC,-,TRBJ2-1,TRBV5-1,TRBD1
CASSLIGTPGPYGYTF,TGTGCCAGCAGCTTAATTGGGACGCCTGGCCCCTATGGCTACACCTTC,-,TRBJ1-2,TRBV7-3,-
CASSWSSGAYNEQFF,TGTGCCAGCAGTTGGTCGAGCGGAGCTTACAATGAGCAGTTCTTC,few,TRBJ2-1,TRBV12-3/TRBV12-4,-
CASSQVVLAGVKDNEQFF,TGCGCCAGCAGCCAAGTGGTGCTAGCGGGAGTAAAGGACAATGAGCAGTTCTTC,-,TRBJ2-1,TRBV4-3,TRBD2
CAISGWEGVTDTQYF,TGTGCCATCAGTGGATGGGAGGGAGTCACAGATACGCAGTATTTT,few,TRBJ2-3,TRBV10-3,TRBD2
CASSYRFRGGNEQFF,TGTGCCAGCAGTTATAGATTCCGGGGGGGCAATGAGCAGTTCTTC,-,TRBJ2-1,TRBV12-3/TRBV12-4,TRBD2
CASSRLTGVNTEAFF,TGCGCCAGCAGCCGACTGACAGGAGTGAACACTGAAGCTTTCTTT,-,TRBJ1-1,TRBV4-1,-
CASSERQGAYEQYF,TGCGCCAGCAGCGAGCGACAGGGGGCCTACGAGCAGTACTTC,-,TRBJ2-7,TRBV5-1,TRBD1
CASSETPLRGGQVIEDGGELFF,TGCGCCAGCAGCGAAACGCCCCTGCGGGGGGGCCAAGTCATAGAGGATGGCGGGGAGCTGTTTTTT,-,TRBJ2-2,TRBV5-1,TRBD2